Following are 15 T cell receptor beta chains from one sample sequenced in a study of T-cell reconstitution after alpha-beta-depleted transplantation in children. Unique molecular identifiers were incorporated during preparation of the TCRbeta library. A single record per CDR3 protein comes from TCRdb applying MiXCR to the PCR reads. The table includes a few hundred thousand distinct CDR3 sequences, approximately 10% detected once. The source was peripheral blood, collected 180 days after TCRalphabeta/CD19-depleted stem cell transplant. These receptor sequences come from a male patient between 2 and 10 years old who had a stem cell transplant for chronic granulomatous disease, so the T cells may come from the graft donor.

Turning to this clonotype: This could be a read error, since a much larger clone is one nucleotide away. CDR3 region: CSSSTRLAANTGELFF. CDR3 DNA sequence: TGTTCCAGCAGCACCCGACTAGCGGCGAACACCGGGGAGCTGTTTTTT. This chain joins TRBV7-2 and TRBJ2-2, with TRBD2 identical over 9 bases. Germline values: CDR1 SGHTA, CDR2 FQGNSA. The CDR3 covers 16 residues.

The sample holds many counts of this clonotype. This sequence joins TRBV27 and TRBJ1-4; D not certain. CDR1 and CDR2 from the germline V gene are MNHEY and SMNVEV (reference sequence). The CDR3 consists of 12 residues. Trimming shortened V by 7 bases and J by 8 bases, and 11 bases separated the two germline ends. CDR3 in amino acids: CASKALGEKLFF. CDR3 sequence (DNA): TGTGCCAGCAAGGCCCTTGGGGAAAAACTGTTTTTT.

This clonotype was observed at least ten times. The rearrangement links TRBV15 to TRBJ2-3, with 8 bases that match TRBD2. Germline loops: CDR1 LNHNV, CDR2 YYDKDF (reference sequence). The junction had 7 bases not matched to a gene; V was cut back by 2 bases and J by 0 bases. CDR3 length equals 17 residues. CDR3 coding DNA: TGTGCCACCAGCAGACCTTACGGACTAGCTAGCACAGATACGCAGTATTTT. Its translation is CATSRPYGLASTDTQYF.

This clonotype has at least ten counts. The J gene is TRBJ2-5, the V gene TRBV28; D is perhaps TRBD1 (6 bases). Trimming took off 0 bases at V and 2 bases at J, with 10 bases between the two ends. The germline gives CDR1 MDHEN, CDR2 SYDVKM. This CDR3 comprises 15 residues. CDR3 coding DNA: TGTGCCAGCAGTTTATGGCAGGGGCCACAAGAGACCCAGTACTTC. It translates to CASSLWQGPQETQYF.

This clonotype was counted at least ten times. The chain has TRBV6-2 or TRBV6-3 and TRBJ1-1; D possibly corresponds to TRBD1 (5 bases). CDR3 length: 13 residues. Germline V gene lookup returns CDR1 MNHEY and CDR2 SVGEGT. V lost 5 bases and J 4 bases, leaving 11 bases between the germline ends. Here the CDR3 DNA reads TGTGCCAGCAGTCAGGGCGGGGTCACTGAAGCTTTCTTT. Amino acids: CASSQGGVTEAFF.

This clonotype came up many times. This chain joins TRBV5-1 and TRBJ2-7, with D tentatively TRBD1 or TRBD2 (5 bases each). This CDR3 has 14 amino acids. Germline V lookup: CDR1 SGHRS, CDR2 YFSETQ. Trimming shortened V by 4 bases and J by 1 base, and 12 bases separated the two germline ends. The CDR3 DNA follows: TGCGCCAGCAGCCCACACTGGGGGTCCTACGAGCAGTACTTC. It yields the protein CASSPHWGSYEQYF.

This clonotype was counted at least ten times. This chain joins TRBV28 and TRBJ2-5; D unclear. V dropped 0 bases and J dropped 2 bases, with 7 bases sitting between them. This CDR3 spans 14 amino acids. Germline CDR1 and CDR2: MDHEN and SYDVKM. The CDR3: CASSLWPVQETQYF. In DNA form, the CDR3 reads TGTGCCAGCAGTTTATGGCCTGTACAAGAGACCCAGTACTTC.

This clonotype showed up many times. This chain links TRBV20-1 with TRBJ2-5; the match to TRBD2 covers 11 bases. V shed 2 bases, J shed 7 bases, and the junction held 21 bases outside the gene matches. The CDR3 has 19 amino acids. Germline V CDR1 and CDR2: DFQATT, SNEGSKA (reference sequence). CDR3 in amino acids: CSARTHKRQAAGTSGTQYF. The CDR3 DNA reads TGCAGTGCTAGAACCCATAAGAGGCAGGCCGCCGGGACTAGCGGGACCCAGTACTTC.

This clonotype was observed many times. This chain links TRBV10-1 with TRBJ2-5; TRBD2 agrees at 7 bases. The CDR3 covers 13 residues. V dropped 5 bases and J dropped 1; count of bases not matched to a gene: 1. Germline V lookup: CDR1 WNHNN, CDR2 SYGVQD (reference sequence). DNA of the CDR3: TGCGCCAGCAGTCCGGGGGGCCAAGAGACCCAGTACTTC. Encoded protein: CASSPGGQETQYF.

The chain has TRBV19 and TRBJ2-1; no definite D call. Germline CDR1 is LNHDA and CDR2 is SQIVND (reference sequence). The CDR3 has 13 residues. V was shortened by 8 bases and J by 3 bases, with 11 bases between the two germline ends. The chain's CDR3 is CASGDGNYNEQFF. CDR3 bases: TGTGCCAGTGGGGATGGAAACTACAATGAGCAGTTCTTC.

This clonotype was detected ten times or more. This chain joins TRBV7-9 and TRBJ2-1, with D tentatively TRBD1 or TRBD2 (5 bases each). CDR3 length: 11 residues. Germline CDR1 SEHNR, CDR2 FQNEAQ (reference sequence). V shed 3 bases and J shed 12 bases, with 9 bases lying between them. CDR3 coding DNA: TGTGCCAGCAGCTTTGAGGGACGGCAGTTCTTC. Translating it yields CASSFEGRQFF.

Many counts were recorded for this clonotype. The rearrangement links TRBV18 to TRBJ1-5; no definite D call. V was cut by 3 bases and J by 6 bases, with 15 bases left in between. The length of the CDR3 is 15 residues. Germline values: CDR1 KGHSH, CDR2 LQKENI. This CDR3 is CASSPSVVKRQPQHF. The DNA of the CDR3 is TGTGCCAGCTCACCCTCCGTGGTTAAGCGTCAGCCCCAGCATTTT.

This clonotype was observed many times. This chain uses TRBV9 with TRBJ1-1, with D perhaps matching TRBD1 (5 bases). Germline V gene sequence: CDR1 SGDLS, CDR2 YYNGEE. The V and J ends lost 4 bases and 2 bases respectively, with 15 bases between them. This CDR3 comprises 15 residues. The CDR3 spells CASSPRGNSNTEAFF. DNA for the CDR3: TGTGCCAGCAGCCCTCGGGGCAACAGCAACACTGAAGCTTTCTTT.

This clonotype was counted at least ten times. The chain combines TRBV6-5 with TRBJ2-1, with 10 bases aligning to TRBD1. The CDR3 is 14 residues long. Germline V gene sequence: CDR1 MNHEY, CDR2 SVGAGI. V shed 6 bases and J 6 bases; nucleotides not matched to a gene: 5. Here the CDR3 reads CASRGQGITNEQFF. The CDR3 DNA reads as TGTGCCAGCAGGGGACAGGGGATCACCAATGAGCAGTTCTTC.

This clonotype has a handful of counts. The rearrangement uses TRBV30 and TRBJ1-5; D may be TRBD1 (6 bases). This CDR3 region has 15 residues. Germline lookup yields CDR1 GTSNPN and CDR2 SVGIG (reference sequence). Trimming pared 0 bases from V and 5 bases from J, leaving 14 bases between. The CDR3 reads CAWSVRGGDDQPQHF. CDR3 nucleotide sequence: TGTGCCTGGAGTGTACGAGGGGGAGACGATCAGCCCCAGCATTTT.